A selection of T cell receptor beta chains follows, all from one sample in a study of T cell responses to AZD1222 COVID-19 vaccine. Some clones are missing from TCRdb's copy, which holds only in-frame ones; the method was immunoSEQ multiplex PCR. The sample lists about 130,000 clones, around 87% occurring once. This material consisted of peripheral blood, taken on day 0 of AZD1222 vaccination. These receptor sequences come from an adult in good health. CDR3s include the opening cysteine and the closing phenylalanine or tryptophan. D genes are given only for firm matches. The size entry is marked missing in some rows and otherwise reads once, few, many or a size class.

CASSLTPTGYGTEAFF	TGTGCCAGCAGCTTAACACCAACAGGATATGGCACTGAAGCTTTCTTT	-	-	TRBV7-9	TRBJ1-1
CASSWGPLNTEAFF	TGTGCCAGTAGTTGGGGGCCATTGAACACTGAAGCTTTCTTT	-	-	TRBV19	TRBJ1-1
CASSYGEAEAFF	TGTGCCAGCAGCTACGGTGAGGCTGAAGCTTTCTTT	-	once	TRBV12-3/TRBV12-4	TRBJ1-1
CASSRARGSYEQYF	TGTGCCAGCAGCCGCGCCCGGGGCTCCTACGAGCAGTACTTC	-	-	TRBV6-5	TRBJ2-7
CASSQDLSARTYEQYF	TGTGCCAGCAGCCAAGATTTATCGGCTAGGACCTACGAGCAGTACTTC	-	-	TRBV14	TRBJ2-7
CASSLPRAFSGNTIYF	TGTGCCAGCAGTTTACCCAGGGCCTTCTCTGGAAACACCATATATTTT	-	-	TRBV28	TRBJ1-3
CASRSHPRLVRETQYF	TGTGCCAGCAGATCACACCCCCGACTCGTCAGGGAGACCCAGTACTTC	-	-	TRBV2	TRBJ2-5
CASSTRPDYEQYF	TGTGCCAGTAGTACTCGTCCTGACTACGAGCAGTACTTC	-	-	TRBV19	TRBJ2-7
CASSFLLAGEQFF	TGTGCCAGCAGCTTCTTACTAGCGGGGGAGCAGTTCTTC	TRBD2	-	TRBV7-3	TRBJ2-1
CAISVSSGGIQETQYF	TGTGCCATCAGTGTCTCTAGCGGGGGTATCCAAGAGACCCAGTACTTC	TRBD2	-	TRBV10-3	TRBJ2-5
CASSQDPNRSYTF	TGCGCCAGCAGCCAAGATCCCAATAGGAGCTACACCTTC	-	-	TRBV4-1	TRBJ1-2
CASSSYRDTYEQYF	TGTGCCAGCAGCTCATACCGGGACACCTACGAGCAGTACTTC	-	-	TRBV5-4	TRBJ2-7
CATSRDSGGGSIQYF	TGTGCCACCAGCAGAGATTCGGGCGGGGGTAGCATTCAGTACTTC	TRBD2	-	TRBV15	TRBJ2-4
CAWSVQGGGNTIYF	TGTGCCTGGAGTGTCCAGGGAGGTGGAAACACCATATATTTT	-	-	TRBV30	TRBJ1-3
CASSESGSKGYTF	TGCGCCAGCAGTGAATCGGGGTCGAAAGGCTACACCTTC	-	-	TRBV10-1	TRBJ1-2
CASSERGGSTGELFF	TGTGCCAGCAGCGAACGCGGGGGGTCCACCGGGGAGCTGTTTTTT	TRBD2	-	TRBV2	TRBJ2-2
CASSLGLDYGYTF	TGTGCCAGCAGCTTAGGGTTGGACTATGGCTACACCTTC	-	-	TRBV11-2	TRBJ1-2
CAIKGRVDEQYF	TGTGCCATCAAGGGACGGGTTGACGAGCAGTACTTC	-	-	TRBV10-3	TRBJ2-7
CASSPWGGTNEKLFF	TGTGCCAGCAGCCCATGGGGGGGCACTAATGAAAAACTGTTTTTT	-	-	TRBV7-6	TRBJ1-4
CSARDFPGHTF	TGCAGTGCTAGAGATTTCCCAGGGCACACCTTC	-	-	TRBV20-1	TRBJ1-2
CASSTGRGSGYTF	TGTGCCAGTAGTACGGGCAGGGGCAGTGGCTACACCTTC	-	-	TRBV19	TRBJ1-2
CASSLGAGDTEAFF	TGTGCCAGCAGCTTAGGGGCGGGGGACACTGAAGCTTTCTTT	-	-	TRBV5-4	TRBJ1-1
CASSSSSYEQYF	TGCGCCAGCAGCTCGAGCTCCTACGAGCAGTACTTC	-	-	TRBV5-1	TRBJ2-7
CSASLLAGAADTQYF	TGCAGTGCTAGTCTCCTAGCGGGAGCGGCAGATACGCAGTATTTT	TRBD2	-	TRBV20-1	TRBJ2-3
CASSRLQGRYVNTEAFF	TGCGCCAGCAGCCGATTGCAGGGGCGGTACGTGAACACTGAAGCTTTCTTT	-	-	TRBV4-1	TRBJ1-1
CASTARTSYEQYF	TGTGCCAGCACCGCGAGGACCTCCTACGAGCAGTACTTC	-	-	TRBV28	TRBJ2-7
CASRGSAYEQYF	TGTGCCAGCCGGGGGTCCGCCTACGAGCAGTACTTC	-	-	TRBV2	TRBJ2-7
CASSVDGGFGYGYTF	TGTGCCAGCAGCGTAGATGGGGGGTTCGGGTATGGCTACACCTTC	-	-	TRBV9	TRBJ1-2
CASSPPWGIEQFF	TGTGCCAGCAGCCCCCCTTGGGGGATTGAGCAGTTCTTC	-	-	TRBV12-3/TRBV12-4	TRBJ2-1
CASGLVGGAGFF	TGTGCTAGTGGTTTGGTAGGTGGTGCGGGGTTCTTT	-	-	TRBV12-5	TRBJ1-1
CASSLSGDPYEQYF	TGCGCCAGCAGCTTAAGCGGGGACCCCTACGAGCAGTACTTC	TRBD2	-	TRBV5-1	TRBJ2-7
CSVVFAREVPVETQYF	TGCAGCGTTGTGTTTGCGCGGGAGGTCCCGGTTGAGACCCAGTACTTC	TRBD2	-	TRBV29-1	TRBJ2-5
CASSPLHSGNTIYF	TGTGCCAGCAGTCCCTTACACTCTGGAAACACCATATATTTT	-	-	TRBV27	TRBJ1-3
CASSPGTENTEAFF	TGCGCCAGCAGCCCCGGGACAGAGAACACTGAAGCTTTCTTT	TRBD1	-	TRBV5-1	TRBJ1-1
CASRDLSSYEQYF	TGTGCCAGCAGGGACCTTAGCTCCTACGAGCAGTACTTC	-	-	TRBV11-2	TRBJ2-7
CASSLLLRAEAFF	TGTGCCAGCAGCTTACTATTGCGGGCTGAAGCTTTCTTT	-	-	TRBV7-9	TRBJ1-1
CASSLSIRGSIYEQYF	TGTGCCAGCAGTTTATCGATCCGGGGTAGCATTTACGAGCAGTACTTC	-	-	TRBV27	TRBJ2-7
CASRERTEAFF	TGTGCCAGCAGGGAACGCACTGAAGCTTTCTTT	-	-	TRBV19	TRBJ1-1
CASSFGQGLEAFF	TGTGCCAGCAGTTTTGGTCAGGGACTCGAAGCTTTCTTT	-	-	TRBV12-3/TRBV12-4	TRBJ1-1
CASSFFRGYTDTQYF	TGTGCCAGCAGTTTTTTCAGGGGTTACACAGATACGCAGTATTTT	-	-	TRBV27	TRBJ2-3
CASSISGGENTQYF	TGTGCCAGCAGCATTAGCGGGGGAGAAAATACGCAGTATTTT	TRBD2	-	TRBV7-2	TRBJ2-3
CASSSGLASTDTQYF	TGCGCCAGCAGCTCCGGACTAGCCAGCACAGATACGCAGTATTTT	TRBD2	-	TRBV5-1	TRBJ2-3
CASRRGESNQPQHF	TGCGCCAGCAGACGGGGGGAGAGCAATCAGCCCCAGCATTTT	-	-	TRBV10-1	TRBJ1-5
CASSVDNRGYNEQFF	TGTGCCAGCAGTGTGGATAACAGGGGTTACAATGAGCAGTTCTTC	TRBD1	-	TRBV28	TRBJ2-1
CASSQDLVGGVSEQFF	TGCGCCAGCAGCCAAGATCTTGTGGGGGGAGTCTCTGAGCAGTTCTTC	-	-	TRBV4-3	TRBJ2-1
CASSFGDRVSGYTF	TGTGCCAGCAGCTTCGGTGACAGGGTCAGTGGCTACACCTTC	TRBD1	-	TRBV27	TRBJ1-2
CASTHNRGSGNTIYF	TGTGCCAGCACCCATAACCGGGGCTCTGGAAACACCATATATTTT	-	-	TRBV4-2	TRBJ1-3
CASSTTTGGGYTF	TGTGCCAGCAGCACCACGACAGGGGGAGGCTACACCTTC	TRBD1	-	TRBV7-9	TRBJ1-2
CASSLAARAYANPQEKLFF	TGTGCCAGCAGCTTAGCGGCCAGGGCTTACGCCAACCCCCAGGAAAAACTGTTTTTT	-	few	TRBV7-2	TRBJ1-4
CASSYSGAGTQYF	TGTGCCAGCAGTTACTCAGGAGCCGGGACCCAGTACTTC	-	-	TRBV6-2/TRBV6-3	TRBJ2-5
CASSVSGGADTGELFF	TGTGCCAGCAGCGTATCAGGGGGCGCGGACACCGGGGAGCTGTTTTTT	TRBD1	-	TRBV9	TRBJ2-2
CASSTQGTVELFF	TGTGCCAGCAGCACACAGGGGACCGTGGAGCTGTTTTTT	TRBD1	-	TRBV9	TRBJ2-2
CASSTEIPEAFF	TGTGCCAGCAGTACCGAGATACCTGAAGCTTTCTTT	-	-	TRBV6-5	TRBJ1-1
CASSERGQRGLTGELFF	TGTGCCAGCAGTGAAAGGGGGCAGAGGGGTTTAACCGGGGAGCTGTTTTTT	TRBD1	-	TRBV2	TRBJ2-2